These 21 T cell receptor beta chains share one sample of origin, sequenced in a study of identical twins. Via MiXCR, TCRdb re-called the 5' RACE reads, giving one row per CDR3 protein. Of 500,000 or so distinct CDR3 sequences in the sample, 13% to 15% were seen once. The sample also formed part of further work on yellow fever vaccine responses in identical twins.

The sample taken for sequencing was CD4+ T cells sorted from blood. These receptors were taken from a woman in her late teens or twenties in good health.

A few counts support this clonotype. This chain uses TRBV28 with TRBJ2-2, with 8 bases identical to TRBD1. The J segment lost 7 bases and the V segment lost 6 bases, leaving 10 bases of the junction unmatched. Germline CDR1 MDHEN, CDR2 SYDVKM. This CDR3 comprises 15 residues. The CDR3 DNA reads as TGTGCCAGCAGCCAGGACAGGGAGGATGTCGGGGAGCTGTTTTTT. This sequence encodes CASSQDREDVGELFF.

CDR3 loop: CASRTGPQAGNEQFF. CDR3 sequence (DNA): TGTGCCAGCAGGACCGGGCCCCAGGCGGGCAATGAGCAGTTCTTC. The chain joins TRBV2 to TRBJ2-1, with D perhaps matching TRBD2 (5 bases). Germline values: CDR1 SNHLY, CDR2 FYNNEI. The germline V and J ends were trimmed by 6 bases and 6 bases, with 18 bases remaining between them. This CDR3 is built from 15 residues.

The chain is built from TRBV7-9 and TRBJ2-1, with D maybe TRBD2 (6 bases). CDR1 is SEHNR and CDR2 is FQNEAQ in the germline V gene (reference sequence). V gave up 1 base and J gave up 5 bases, with 12 bases separating them. The CDR3 is made up of 15 amino acids. This chain's CDR3 is CASSLGAGVDNEQFF. The DNA of the CDR3 is TGTGCCAGCAGCTTAGGAGCGGGTGTAGACAATGAGCAGTTCTTC.

The CDR3 DNA sequence: TGTGCCAGCAGCTCTGGACAGGTTGGCTACGAGCAGTACTTC. Translated: CASSSGQVGYEQYF. The J gene is TRBJ2-7, the V gene TRBV7-2, with 7 positions matching TRBD1. Trimming took 4 bases from V and 3 from J; bases not matched to a gene: 6. Germline V gene data show CDR1 as SGHTA and CDR2 as FQGNSA. The CDR3 has 14 residues. The full variable domain, rest sourced from reference TRBV7-2 and TRBJ2-7, is GAGVSQSPSNKVTEKGKDVELRCDPISGHTALYWYRQSLGQGLEFLIYFQGNSAPDKSGLPSDRFSAERTGGSVSTLTIQRTQQEDSAVYLCASSSGQVGYEQYFGPGTRLTVT.

V is TRBV4-3 and J is TRBJ2-3; TRBD2 matches 7 bases. Germline trimming cut 4 bases from V and 2 bases from J; bases unmatched to any gene: 15. The germline V gene has CDR1 LGHNA and CDR2 YSLEER. The CDR3 runs 18 residues. The CDR3 is CASSPRSLAARTTDTQYF. The CDR3 DNA is TGCGCCAGCAGCCCGCGATCTCTAGCGGCCAGGACCACAGATACGCAGTATTTT.

This clonotype was recorded a few times. This sequence joins TRBV29-1 and TRBJ2-3; the D call may be TRBD1 or TRBD2 (5 bases each). V was cut by 4 bases and J by 6 bases, with 17 bases left in between. Germline values: CDR1 SQVTM, CDR2 ANQGSEA. The CDR3 is made up of 14 amino acids. CDR3 sequence: CSVGGTRKGDTQYF. CDR3 nucleotides: TGCAGCGTTGGAGGGACGAGGAAAGGGGATACGCAGTATTTT.

V is TRBV19 and J is TRBJ2-1; D ambiguous. V lost 2 bases and J 15 bases, leaving 11 bases between the germline ends. Germline CDR1 LNHDA, CDR2 SQIVND (reference sequence). CDR3 length: 11 amino acids. The CDR3 is CASSIQSWVFF. As DNA, the CDR3 is TGTGCCAGTAGTATACAGTCCTGGGTGTTCTTC.

V usage is TRBV6-2 or TRBV6-3 and J usage is TRBJ2-1; unclear D gene. The CDR3 loop spans 14 amino acids. V was trimmed by 0 bases and J by 6 bases, leaving 9 bases between them. Germline loops: CDR1 MNHEY, CDR2 SVGEGT. For the CDR3, the DNA is TGTGCCAGCAGTTACTCGGAGTTGGGCAATGAGCAGTTCTTC. Its translation: CASSYSELGNEQFF.

This clonotype was seen many times. The rearrangement uses TRBV5-6 and TRBJ2-3, with D unclear. CDR1 is SGHDT and CDR2 is YYEEEE in the germline V gene. The CDR3 extends over 15 amino acids. V lost 5 bases and J lost 3, with 16 bases in between. CDR3 loop: CASRSIEGSTDTQYF. For the CDR3, the DNA is TGTGCCAGCAGGTCCATCGAAGGGTCTACAGATACGCAGTATTTT.

The rearrangement joins TRBV29-1 to TRBJ2-2, with TRBD2 as a possible D gene (6 bases). Trimming removed 5 bases at V and 4 bases at J, with 11 bases between. Germline CDR1 reads SQVTM; CDR2 reads ANQGSEA. CDR3 length equals 13 residues. CDR3 amino acids: CSVSQGGTGELFF. The CDR3 region has the DNA TGCAGCGTTTCCCAGGGAGGCACCGGGGAGCTGTTTTTT.

The chain is built from TRBV18 and TRBJ1-2; D not resolved. V gave up 3 bases and J gave up 8 bases, with 10 bases separating them. Per germline, CDR1 KGHSH and CDR2 LQKENI. The CDR3 extends over 12 amino acids. The CDR3: CASSPPAQGYTF. The CDR3 DNA is TGTGCCAGCTCACCCCCCGCTCAGGGCTACACCTTC.

This clonotype was seen only a few times. The genes are TRBV11-3 and TRBJ1-2; a possible D gene is TRBD1 (5 bases). Germline-derived CDR1 and CDR2 are SGHNT and YENEEA. With 1 base removed from V and 8 bases from J, the gap between germline ends came to 11 bases. CDR3 size: 13 residues. The CDR3 here is CASSLAGTRGYTF. CDR3 DNA sequence: TGTGCCAGCAGCTTAGCCGGGACCCGGGGCTACACCTTC. The whole variable domain, remainder taken from reference TRBV11-3 and TRBJ1-2, is EAGVVQSPRYKIIEKKQPVAFWCNPISGHNTLYWYLQNLGQGPELLIRYENEEAVDDSQLPKDRFSAERLKGVDSTLKIQPAELGDSAVYLCASSLAGTRGYTFGSGTRLTVV.

The V call is TRBV10-3, the J call TRBJ2-3, with 10 bases matching TRBD2. CDR1 and CDR2 from the germline V gene are ENHRY and SYGVKD. The CDR3 has 13 residues. V trimming: 6 bases; J trimming: 3 bases; junction bases outside the gene matches: 0. The CDR3 coding sequence is TGTGCCATCAGGACTAGCGGGACAGATACGCAGTATTTT. It translates to CAIRTSGTDTQYF.

The chain combines TRBV2 with TRBJ2-5; TRBD1 agrees at 9 bases. The CDR3 has 14 residues. CDR1 and CDR2 (germline): SNHLY, FYNNEI. Trimming removed 6 bases from V and 3 bases from J; junction bases left unmatched: 5. The CDR3 loop reads CASREDRGKETQYF. The CDR3 DNA reads as TGTGCCAGCAGGGAGGACAGGGGAAAAGAGACCCAGTACTTC. Full variable domain (remainder filled in from reference TRBV2 and TRBJ2-5): EPEVTQTPSHQVTQMGQEVILRCVPISNHLYFYWYRQILGQKVEFLVSFYNNEISEKSEIFDDQFSVERPDGSNFTLKIRSTKLEDSAMYFCASREDRGKETQYFGPGTRLLVL.

This clonotype came up a few times. The chain uses TRBV24-1 and TRBJ2-1, with 7 bases that match TRBD1. This CDR3 comprises 15 residues. V shed 6 bases, J shed 5 bases, and the junction held 9 bases outside the gene matches. CDR1 and CDR2 (germline): KGHDR, SFDVKD. CDR3 DNA: TGTGCCACCAGTCCTACACAGGGGCCCAACAATGAGCAGTTCTTC. It translates to CATSPTQGPNNEQFF.

This clonotype showed up just a few times. This rearrangement joins TRBV6-1 to TRBJ1-4; 7 positions agree with TRBD1. Germline values: CDR1 MNHNS, CDR2 SASEGT. The CDR3 runs 17 residues. V dropped 5 bases and J dropped 5; count of bases not matched to a gene: 14. The CDR3 region is CASSQGGGRGSNEKLFF. The CDR3 coding sequence is TGTGCCAGCAGTCAGGGGGGGGGGCGCGGCTCGAATGAAAAACTGTTTTTT.

This clonotype was detected many times. The chain is built from TRBV20-1 and TRBJ2-2; tentative D call: TRBD2 (5 bases). The V end was cut by 3 bases, the J end by 7 bases, with 18 bases between. The germline gives CDR1 DFQATT, CDR2 SNEGSKA (reference sequence). The CDR3 sequence is 15 residues long. The CDR3: CSASPTSLLGGELFF. In DNA form, the CDR3 reads TGCAGTGCTAGTCCTACTAGTTTGTTGGGCGGGGAGCTGTTTTTT.

V and J are TRBV3-1 and TRBJ1-6; a weak D match, TRBD1 (5 bases). CDR1 is LGHDT and CDR2 is YNNKEL in the germline V gene (reference sequence). The CDR3 contains 17 residues. Trimming took off 0 bases at V and 3 bases at J, with 12 bases between the two ends. The CDR3: CASSQEGGGNYNSPLHF. The CDR3 DNA follows: TGTGCCAGCAGCCAAGAGGGGGGAGGGAACTATAATTCACCCCTCCACTTT. Filled out from reference TRBV3-1 and TRBJ1-6, the complete variable domain reads DTAVSQTPKYLVTQMGNDKSIKCEQNLGHDTMYWYKQDSKKFLKIMFSYNNKELIINETVPNRFSPKSPDKAHLNLHINSLELGDSAVYFCASSQEGGGNYNSPLHFGNGTRLTVT.

This clonotype has a handful of counts. The chain links TRBV28 to TRBJ1-4, with TRBD1 matching over 8 bases. Trimming at V came to 6 bases and at J to 4 bases, leaving 7 bases not matched to a gene. CDR1 is MDHEN and CDR2 is SYDVKM in the germline V gene. The CDR3 runs to 15 residues. The CDR3 DNA follows: TGTGCCAGCAGCCTCAGGGGGCCGGGTAATGAAAAACTGTTTTTT. Translation gives CASSLRGPGNEKLFF.

This clonotype has a single count. The V gene is TRBV10-1, the J gene TRBJ1-1; perhaps TRBD1 as D (6 bases). The CDR3 length is 16 residues. Trimming left V 7 bases short and J 4 bases short, with 22 bases between. Germline V gene lookup returns CDR1 WNHNN and CDR2 SYGVQD (reference sequence). The CDR3 region is CASILGGIRGITEAFF. The CDR3 DNA is TGCGCCAGCATACTAGGGGGTATAAGGGGGATCACTGAAGCTTTCTTT.

As DNA, the CDR3 is TGTGCCAGCCGGACTCGTTGGGGCAATCAGCCCCAGCATTTT. The encoded protein is CASRTRWGNQPQHF. This chain connects TRBV2 to TRBJ1-5; D unresolved. CDR1 and CDR2 from the germline V gene are SNHLY and FYNNEI. Trimming took off 8 bases at V and 2 bases at J, with 13 bases between the two ends. There are 14 residues in the CDR3.